The sequence of this T cell receptor (beta chain) was determined in a study of T-cell memory formation after mild COVID-19. At the level of the study: Clustering of TCRs was largely donor specific.

Trimming removed 1 base at V and 4 bases at J, with 8 bases between. The CDR3 contains 14 residues. Germline lookup yields CDR1 SGHDN and CDR2 FVKESK. TCRdb itself ran the 5' RACE reads through MiXCR, one entry per CDR3 protein. The sample has more than 100,000 distinct CDR3 sequences; 5% to 6.5% are singletons. The gene calls are TRBV14 and TRBJ2-1; D gene unclear. This TCR derives from an adult woman who had mild COVID-19 (a few samples of this study predate the infection). Cell type and time point are not known. Sequencing was carried out using PBMCs or a T cell subset sorted from them (not recorded which). The CDR3 DNA reads TGTGCCAGCAGCCAAGTTGACTCTTACAATGAGCAGTTCTTC. Its translation: CASSQVDSYNEQFF. The full variable domain, rest sourced from reference TRBV14 and TRBJ2-1, is EAGVTQFPSHSVIEKGQTVTLRCDPISGHDNLYWYRRVMGKEIKFLLHFVKESKQDESGMPNNRFLAERTGGTYSTLKVQPAELEDSGVYFCASSQVDSYNEQFFGPGTRLTVL.